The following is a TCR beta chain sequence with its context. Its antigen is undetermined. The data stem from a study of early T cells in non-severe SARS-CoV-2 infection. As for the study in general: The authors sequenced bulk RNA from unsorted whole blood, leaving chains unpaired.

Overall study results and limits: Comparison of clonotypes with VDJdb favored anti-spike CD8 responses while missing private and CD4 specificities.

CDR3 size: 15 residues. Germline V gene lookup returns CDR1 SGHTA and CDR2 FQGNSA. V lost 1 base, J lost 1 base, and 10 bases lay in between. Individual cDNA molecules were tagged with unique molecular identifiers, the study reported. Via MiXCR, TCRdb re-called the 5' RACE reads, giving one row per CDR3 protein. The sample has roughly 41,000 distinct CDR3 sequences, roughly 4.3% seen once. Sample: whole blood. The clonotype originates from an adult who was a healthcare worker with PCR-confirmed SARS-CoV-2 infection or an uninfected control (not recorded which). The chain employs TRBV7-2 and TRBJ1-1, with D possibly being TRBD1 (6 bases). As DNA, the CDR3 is TGTGCCAGCAGCTTAGTAGGGGGACAGAACACTGAAGCTTTCTTT. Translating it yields CASSLVGGQNTEAFF. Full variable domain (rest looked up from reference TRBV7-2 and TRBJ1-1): GAGVSQSPSNKVTEKGKDVELRCDPISGHTALYWYRQSLGQGLEFLIYFQGNSAPDKSGLPSDRFSAERTGGSVSTLTIQRTQQEDSAVYLCASSLVGGQNTEAFFGQGTRLTVV.